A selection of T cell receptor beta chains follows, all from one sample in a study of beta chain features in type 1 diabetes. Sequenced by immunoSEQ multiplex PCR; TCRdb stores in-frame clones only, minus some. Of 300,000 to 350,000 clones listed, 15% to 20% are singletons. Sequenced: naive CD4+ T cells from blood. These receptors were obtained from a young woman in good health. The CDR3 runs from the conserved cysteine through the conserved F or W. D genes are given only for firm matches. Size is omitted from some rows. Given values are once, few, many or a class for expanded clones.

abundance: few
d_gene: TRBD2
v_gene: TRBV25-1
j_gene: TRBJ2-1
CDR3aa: CASSLSGGNEQFF
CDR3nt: TGTGCCAGCAGTCTTAGCGGGGGGAATGAGCAGTTCTTC

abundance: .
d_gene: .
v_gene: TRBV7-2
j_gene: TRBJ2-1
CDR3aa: CASSLFDEQFF
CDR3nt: TGTGCCAGCAGCTTATTCGATGAGCAGTTCTTC

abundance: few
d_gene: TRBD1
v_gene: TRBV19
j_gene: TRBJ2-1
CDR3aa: CASRAPGQGYLNEQFF
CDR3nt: TGTGCCAGTAGGGCCCCGGGACAGGGATACTTGAATGAGCAGTTCTTC

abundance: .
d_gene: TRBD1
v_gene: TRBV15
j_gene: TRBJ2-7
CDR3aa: CATSRDPGRGYEQYF
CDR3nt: TGTGCCACCAGCAGAGATCCCGGCAGGGGGTACGAGCAGTACTTC

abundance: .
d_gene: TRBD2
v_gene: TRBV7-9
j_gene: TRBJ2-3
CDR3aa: CASRPSGASLGTQYF
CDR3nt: TGTGCCAGCAGACCTAGCGGGGCCTCGCTAGGTACGCAGTATTTT

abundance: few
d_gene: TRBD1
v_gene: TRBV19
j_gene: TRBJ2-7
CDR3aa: CASSAGTASSYEQYF
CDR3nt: TGTGCCAGTAGTGCTGGGACAGCGAGCTCCTACGAGCAGTACTTC

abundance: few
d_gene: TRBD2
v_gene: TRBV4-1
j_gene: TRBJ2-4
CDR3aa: CASSQGGGSFGDIQYF
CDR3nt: TGCGCCAGCAGCCAAGGGGGCGGGAGCTTTGGCGACATTCAGTACTTC

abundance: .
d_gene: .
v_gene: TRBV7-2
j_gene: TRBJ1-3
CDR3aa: CASSEYKIGNTIYF
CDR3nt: TGTGCCAGCAGCGAATACAAAATCGGAAACACCATATATTTT

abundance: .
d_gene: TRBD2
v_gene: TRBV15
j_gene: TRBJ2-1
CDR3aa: CATSRDAWREAFF
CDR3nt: TGTGCCACCAGCAGAGATGCATGGCGGGAGGCTTTCTTC

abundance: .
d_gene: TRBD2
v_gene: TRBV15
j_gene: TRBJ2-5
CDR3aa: CATSRQLAGELGETQYF
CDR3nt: TGTGCCACCAGCAGACAGCTAGCGGGAGAATTGGGAGAGACCCAGTACTTC